This T cell receptor (beta chain) was obtained from a study of blood T cells in healthy people across ages. Study conclusions and caveats: Across the age range, TCR beta diversity per million T cells fell in a roughly linear way.

A word on this clonotype: The antigen remains undetermined.

Total RNA, at least 5.5 micrograms per sample, came from PBMCs. A second roughly 6 to 12 cycle PCR used barcoded and J-beta primers. TCRdb recomputed calls from the 5' RACE reads with MiXCR, one row per CDR3 protein. The repertoire holds 1.5 million to 1.8 million distinct CDR3 sequences, with 35% to 45% as singletons. The V end was cut by 5 bases, the J end by 13 bases, with 24 bases between. The CDR3 spans 15 residues. Germline CDR1 and CDR2: LGHNA and YSLEER. This chain uses TRBV4-3 with TRBJ2-4; maybe TRBD2 (6 bases). Sequenced: blood. This receptor was identified in a woman aged 18-29 years in good health. CDR3: CASSFSGKGYNEQYF. CDR3 DNA: TGCGCCAGCAGCTTTAGCGGCAAAGGCTACAATGAGCAGTACTTC.